This T cell receptor (beta chain) was found in a study of patients and donors after allogeneic stem cell transplantation. V shed 8 bases, J shed 5 bases, and the junction held 14 bases outside the gene matches. CDR1 SGHAT and CDR2 FQNNGV come from the germline V gene. This CDR3 is built from 15 residues. Each CDR3 protein is one row after TCRdb ran MiXCR on the RT-PCR reads. The sample yields fewer than 500,000 distinct CDR3 sequences, roughly 16% seen once. This clonotype has just a few counts. Sequencing was performed on blood, either unsorted or a sorted T cell fraction (not recorded which). This clonotype originated in a human donor who was either an allogeneic HSCT recipient or a stem cell or donor lymphocyte infusion donor (not recorded which). It is not recorded whose cells these are; they may come from a transplant donor. This chain uses TRBV11-2 with TRBJ1-2; 7 bases are a match to TRBD1. The CDR3 coding sequence is TGTGCCAGCGACGGGTCGGGCAGGGGGATGTATGGCTACACCTTC. It yields the protein CASDGSGRGMYGYTF.